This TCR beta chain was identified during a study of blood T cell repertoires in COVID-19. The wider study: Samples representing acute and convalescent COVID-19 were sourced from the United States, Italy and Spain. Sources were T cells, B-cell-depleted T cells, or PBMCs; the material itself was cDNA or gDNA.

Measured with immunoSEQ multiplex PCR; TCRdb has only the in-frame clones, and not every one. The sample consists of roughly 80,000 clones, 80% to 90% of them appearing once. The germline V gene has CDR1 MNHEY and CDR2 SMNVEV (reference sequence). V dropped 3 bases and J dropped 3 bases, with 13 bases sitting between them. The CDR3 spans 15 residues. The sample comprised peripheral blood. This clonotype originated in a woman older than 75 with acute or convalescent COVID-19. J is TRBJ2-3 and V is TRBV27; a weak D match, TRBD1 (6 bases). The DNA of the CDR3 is TGTGCCAGCAGTTTTCAGGGGAGAGGGACAGATACGCAGTATTTT. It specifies CASSFQGRGTDTQYF.